This is a list of T cell receptor beta chains from one sample in a study of blood T cell repertoires in COVID-19. Assay: immunoSEQ multiplex PCR; the TCRdb copy retains only in-frame clones and omits some. The sample lists about 100,000 clones, about 85% seen once, with roughly 13% in the top ten. Sequences were obtained from peripheral blood. Receptors originate from a man aged 50 to 60 with active or convalescent COVID-19. CDR3s include the opening cysteine and the closing phenylalanine or tryptophan. The D gene is left open where the match is weak. Clone size is not always given. Where it is, it says once, few, many or a class for expanded clones.

TRBD2 | TRBJ2-1 | TRBV24-1 | NA | TGTGCCACCAGTGACGGGACTAGCGGCAACAATGAGCAGTTCTTC | CATSDGTSGNNEQFF
NA | TRBJ1-2 | TRBV28 | once | TGTGCCAGCAGTTTGGGAGTGTCTAACTATGGCTACACCTTC | CASSLGVSNYGYTF
TRBD2 | TRBJ2-7 | TRBV19 | NA | TGTGCCAGTAGGTCTCGCCCGGGGGGATCCTACGAGCAGTACTTC | CASRSRPGGSYEQYF
TRBD1 | TRBJ1-1 | TRBV3-1/TRBV3-2 | NA | TGTGCCAGCAGCCAACGACAGGGAAACACTGAAGCTTTCTTT | CASSQRQGNTEAFF
TRBD1 | TRBJ1-4 | TRBV5-1 | NA | TGCGCCAGCAGCACGGGGACAGCATACGAAAAACTGTTTTTT | CASSTGTAYEKLFF
NA | TRBJ2-5 | TRBV5-1 | once | TGCGCCAGCAGAGTCCAGGTGGGTCAAGAGACCCAGTACTTC | CASRVQVGQETQYF
TRBD2 | TRBJ2-1 | TRBV4-2 | NA | TGTGCCAGCAGCCATACTACTAGCGGGAGCTCCTACAATGAGCAGTTCTTC | CASSHTTSGSSYNEQFF
NA | TRBJ1-5 | TRBV25-1 | NA | TGTGCCAGCAGTGATTCGTATCAGCCCCAGCATTTT | CASSDSYQPQHF
TRBD2 | TRBJ2-7 | TRBV12-5 | NA | TGTGCTAGTGGTCGGGGGGATTACGAGCAGTACTTC | CASGRGDYEQYF
TRBD1 | TRBJ1-3 | TRBV7-3 | NA | TGTGCCAGCAGCCCTGGGACAGGGTCTGGAAACACCATATATTTT | CASSPGTGSGNTIYF
TRBD2 | TRBJ2-7 | TRBV11-2 | NA | TGTGCCAGCAGCTTAGGGCTAGCGGGAGGGATCTACGAGCAGTACTTC | CASSLGLAGGIYEQYF
TRBD1 | TRBJ1-3 | TRBV11-3 | NA | TGTGCCAGCAGCTCCCTAGACAGGGACGCCATATATTTT | CASSSLDRDAIYF
NA | TRBJ2-7 | TRBV19 | NA | TGTGCCAGTAGTATAGATGACCAGGGATCCTACGAGCAGTACTTC | CASSIDDQGSYEQYF
TRBD2 | TRBJ2-1 | TRBV4-2 | NA | TGTGCCAGCAGCCAAGAGGCCCGAGCGGGAGGGAGTCGGTTCTTC | CASSQEARAGGSRFF
TRBD2 | TRBJ2-1 | TRBV19 | few | TGTGCCAGTGTAGCGGGAAGGTCCTACAATGAGCAGTTCTTC | CASVAGRSYNEQFF
TRBD2 | TRBJ2-1 | TRBV24-1 | NA | TGTGCCACCAGTGAACCTCTTGCGGGGGGGGAGAATGAGCAGTTCTTC | CATSEPLAGGENEQFF
NA | TRBJ1-2 | TRBV6-6 | NA | TGTGCCAGCAACCCGGTAGGGGTTGATAACTATGGCTACACCTTC | CASNPVGVDNYGYTF
TRBD2 | TRBJ2-1 | TRBV5-1 | NA | TGCGCCAGCAGCTACTGGACTAGCGGGTCCTACAATGAGCAGTTCTTC | CASSYWTSGSYNEQFF
TRBD2 | TRBJ2-3 | TRBV19 | NA | TGTGCCAGTAGTCTCATAGCGGGAGTTGGAGATACGCAGTATTTT | CASSLIAGVGDTQYF
TRBD1 | TRBJ2-3 | TRBV10-3 | NA | TGTGCCATCAGTTCGAGGACAGGGGGTATGGATACGCAGTATTTT | CAISSRTGGMDTQYF
NA | TRBJ2-3 | TRBV7-9 | NA | TGTGCCAGCAGCTTAGCTAGCGGCACAGATACGCAGTATTTT | CASSLASGTDTQYF
NA | TRBJ1-1 | TRBV19 | NA | TGTGCCAGTAGTATAGCGGACAGCCATCCGGCTTTCTTT | CASSIADSHPAFF
NA | TRBJ2-1 | TRBV25-1 | NA | TGTGCCAGCAGTTCCTACGGGAGTGAGCAGTTCTTC | CASSSYGSEQFF
NA | TRBJ1-2 | TRBV28 | NA | TGTGCCAGCAGTTTATCCCCGAGCGCATATGGCTACACCTTC | CASSLSPSAYGYTF
TRBD1 | TRBJ1-1 | TRBV5-1 | NA | TGCGCCAGCAGTAACAGGGGGCCCACTGAAGCTTTCTTT | CASSNRGPTEAFF
TRBD1 | TRBJ1-1 | TRBV2 | NA | TGTGCCAGCAGCGAACAGGGGGAGAACACTGAAGCTTTCTTT | CASSEQGENTEAFF
TRBD2 | TRBJ2-2 | TRBV11-2 | NA | TGTGCCAGCAGCTTAGGCGGGGGCACCGGGGAGCTGTTTTTT | CASSLGGGTGELFF
TRBD2 | TRBJ2-1 | TRBV27 | NA | TGTGCCAGCAGCTCCGGGACTAGCGCTTACAATGAGCAGTTCTTC | CASSSGTSAYNEQFF
NA | TRBJ2-7 | TRBV4-2 | NA | TGTGCCAGCAGCCGTTCAGAAGGGGGTTACGAGCAGTACTTC | CASSRSEGGYEQYF
NA | TRBJ1-2 | TRBV5-1 | NA | TGCGCCAGCAGCTTGGGAGGGACGGGAGCTAACTATGGCTACACCTTC | CASSLGGTGANYGYTF
TRBD1 | TRBJ1-6 | TRBV7-8 | NA | TGTGCCAGCAGCCCCGGGACAGATAATTCACCCCTCCACTTT | CASSPGTDNSPLHF
NA | TRBJ2-3 | TRBV1 | NA | TGCACCAGCAGCCGCGGACTAGCGGTTCCCCCAGATACGCAGTATTTT | CTSSRGLAVPPDTQYF
TRBD2 | TRBJ2-2 | TRBV19 | NA | TGTGCCAGTAGCCAGAGGACTAGCGGGTCCCAGCTGTTTTTT | CASSQRTSGSQLFF
TRBD1 | TRBJ1-1 | TRBV18 | NA | TGTGCCAGCTCACCGTGGACAGGGGACACTGAAGCTTTCTTT | CASSPWTGDTEAFF
NA | TRBJ2-7 | TRBV9 | NA | TGTGCCAGCAGTCGAAGGACAGATACCTACGAGCAGTACTTC | CASSRRTDTYEQYF
TRBD1 | TRBJ1-6 | TRBV30 | NA | TGTGCCTTGAATTCCGGGACAGGGGCCCATTCACCCCTCCACTTT | CALNSGTGAHSPLHF
NA | TRBJ2-7 | TRBV7-3 | NA | TGTGCCAGCAGCCCCGGGGGAGCCGCCTACGAGCAGTACTTC | CASSPGGAAYEQYF
TRBD1 | TRBJ2-7 | TRBV6-5 | NA | TGTGCCAGCAGCCGACAGGGAGTGAGGGAGCAGTACTTC | CASSRQGVREQYF
TRBD2 | TRBJ2-1 | TRBV5-1 | NA | TGCGCCAGCAGCTTCCCCGGGACTAGCGGGAAGAGTTACAATGAGCAGTTCTTC | CASSFPGTSGKSYNEQFF
TRBD2 | TRBJ2-3 | TRBV6-5 | NA | TGTGCCAGCAGTCGGCTAGCGGATATCACAGATACGCAGTATTTT | CASSRLADITDTQYF
NA | TRBJ2-3 | TRBV5-4 | NA | TGTGCCAGCAGCCAGGGGCTAGCGGTTAGCACAGATACGCAGTATTTT | CASSQGLAVSTDTQYF